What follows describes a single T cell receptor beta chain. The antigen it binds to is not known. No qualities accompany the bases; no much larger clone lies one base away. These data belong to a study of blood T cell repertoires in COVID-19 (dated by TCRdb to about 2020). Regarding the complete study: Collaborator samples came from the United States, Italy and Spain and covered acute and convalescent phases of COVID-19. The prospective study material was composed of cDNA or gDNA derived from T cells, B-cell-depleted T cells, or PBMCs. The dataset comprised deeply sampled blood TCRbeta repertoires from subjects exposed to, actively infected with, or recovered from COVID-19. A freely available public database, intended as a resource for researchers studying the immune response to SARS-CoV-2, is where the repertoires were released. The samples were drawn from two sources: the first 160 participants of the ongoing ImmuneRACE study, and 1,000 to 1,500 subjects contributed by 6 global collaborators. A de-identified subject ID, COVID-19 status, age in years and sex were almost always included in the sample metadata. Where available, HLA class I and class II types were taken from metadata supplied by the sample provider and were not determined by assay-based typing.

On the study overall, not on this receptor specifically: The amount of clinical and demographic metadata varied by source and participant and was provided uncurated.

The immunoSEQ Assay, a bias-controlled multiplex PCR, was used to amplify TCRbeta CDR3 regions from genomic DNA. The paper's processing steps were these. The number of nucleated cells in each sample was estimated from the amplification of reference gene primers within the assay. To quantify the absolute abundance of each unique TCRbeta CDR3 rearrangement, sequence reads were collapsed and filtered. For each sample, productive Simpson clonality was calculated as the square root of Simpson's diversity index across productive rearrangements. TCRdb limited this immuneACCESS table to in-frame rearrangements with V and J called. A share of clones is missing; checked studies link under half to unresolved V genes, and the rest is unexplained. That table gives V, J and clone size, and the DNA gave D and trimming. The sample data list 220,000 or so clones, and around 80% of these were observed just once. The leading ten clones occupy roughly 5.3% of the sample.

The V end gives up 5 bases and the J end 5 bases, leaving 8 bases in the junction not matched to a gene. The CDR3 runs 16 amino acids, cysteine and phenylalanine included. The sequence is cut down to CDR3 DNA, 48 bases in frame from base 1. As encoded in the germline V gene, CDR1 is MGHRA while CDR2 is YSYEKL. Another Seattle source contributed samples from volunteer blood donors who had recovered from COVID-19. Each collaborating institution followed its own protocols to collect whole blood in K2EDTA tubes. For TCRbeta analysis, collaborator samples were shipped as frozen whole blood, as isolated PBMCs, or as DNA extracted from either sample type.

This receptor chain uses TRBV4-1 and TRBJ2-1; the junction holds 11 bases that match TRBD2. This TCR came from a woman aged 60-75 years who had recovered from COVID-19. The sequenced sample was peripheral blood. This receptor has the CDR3 CASSFRLAGTDNEQFF. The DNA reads TGCGCCAGCAGCTTTCGACTAGCGGGGACCGACAATGAGCAGTTCTTC.